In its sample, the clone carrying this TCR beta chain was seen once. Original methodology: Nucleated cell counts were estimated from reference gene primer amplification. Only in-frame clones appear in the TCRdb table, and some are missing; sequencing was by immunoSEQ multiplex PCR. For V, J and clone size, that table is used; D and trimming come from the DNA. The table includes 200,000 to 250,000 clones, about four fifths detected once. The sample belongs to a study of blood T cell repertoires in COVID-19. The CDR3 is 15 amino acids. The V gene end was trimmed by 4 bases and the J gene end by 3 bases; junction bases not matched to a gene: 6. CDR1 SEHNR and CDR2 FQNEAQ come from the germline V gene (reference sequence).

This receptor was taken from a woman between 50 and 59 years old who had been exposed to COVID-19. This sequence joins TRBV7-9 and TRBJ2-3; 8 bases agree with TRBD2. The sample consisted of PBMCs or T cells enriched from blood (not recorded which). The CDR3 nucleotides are TGTGCCAGCAGCTCTAGCGGGCCTGGTACAGATACGCAGTATTTT. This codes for CASSSSGPGTDTQYF. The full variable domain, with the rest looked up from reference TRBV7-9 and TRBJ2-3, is DTGVSQNPRHKITKRGQNVTFRCDPISEHNRLYWYRQTLGQGPEFLTYFQNEAQLEKSRLLSDRFSAERPKGSFSTLEIQRTEQGDSAMYLCASSSSGPGTDTQYFGPGTRLTVL.